These 7 T cell receptor beta chains originate from one sample sequenced in a study of beta chain features in type 1 diabetes. These receptors are not linked to any known antigen. As every portion of the isolated RNA was reverse transcribed, the sequencing read expressed TCRB transcripts. Produced via immunoSEQ multiplex PCR; TCRdb's table is partial and in-frame only. This sample has around 650,000 clones; around 11% occur once, and the top ten carry 0.09% to 0.15%. Overall study findings and caveats: Shortening that was moderate but significant affected the TCRB CDR3s of Type 1 diabetes patients in all four CD4+ subsets.

The sequenced sample consisted of naive CD4+ T cells from blood. The receptors derive from a man aged 25-45 years with type 1 diabetes.

The J gene is TRBJ2-1, the V gene TRBV7-9; D remains unclear. Germline V lookup: CDR1 SEHNR, CDR2 FQNEAQ (reference sequence). This CDR3 has 14 residues. The V and J ends lost 3 bases and 4 bases respectively, with 10 bases between them. The CDR3 spells CASSFRALYNEQFF. The CDR3 region has the DNA TGTGCCAGCAGCTTCCGGGCTTTATACAATGAGCAGTTCTTC.

The chain combines TRBV7-9 with TRBJ2-5, with D hard to call. V lost 2 bases to trimming and J lost 4 bases, with 8 bases between them. The CDR3 runs 13 residues. Germline V CDR1 and CDR2: SEHNR, FQNEAQ (reference sequence). The CDR3 DNA is TGTGCCAGCAGCTTAAGGGAAGGAGAGACCCAGTACTTC. The encoded protein is CASSLREGETQYF.

This clone showed up just a few times. The V gene is TRBV19, the J gene TRBJ1-2, with D unclear. The CDR3 contains 14 residues. The V gene lost 3 bases and the J gene lost 2 bases, with 10 bases spanning the gap. Germline CDR1 LNHDA, CDR2 SQIVND (reference sequence). The CDR3 coding sequence is TGTGCCAGTAGTATCGAGATTCAGAACTATGGCTACACCTTC. This encodes CASSIEIQNYGYTF.

CDR3 residues: CASSLTRDRVRTGELFF. The CDR3 DNA is TGTGCCAGCAGCTTAACGCGGGACAGAGTTCGGACCGGGGAGCTGTTTTTT. The J gene is TRBJ2-2, the V gene TRBV7-3, with D maybe TRBD1 (7 bases). Germline V gene sequence: CDR1 SGHTA, CDR2 FQGTGA. The CDR3 consists of 17 residues. The ends were cut back, 0 bases at V and 5 bases at J, with 16 bases in the middle.

This clone was recorded a few times. This chain uses TRBV5-1 with TRBJ2-2, with D perhaps TRBD1 (5 bases). With 3 bases removed from V and 3 bases from J, the gap between germline ends came to 12 bases. This CDR3 region has 15 residues. Germline-derived CDR1 and CDR2 are SGHRS and YFSETQ. The chain's CDR3 is CASSSWWGDTGELFF. CDR3 in DNA: TGCGCCAGCAGCTCCTGGTGGGGCGACACCGGGGAGCTGTTTTTT.

This clone was recorded a few times. The chain is built from TRBV15 and TRBJ2-3; maybe TRBD2 (5 bases). CDR1 LNHNV and CDR2 YYDKDF come from the germline V gene (reference sequence). CDR3 length: 15 residues. Between the trimmed V and J ends, which lost 2 bases and 3 bases, there was a span of 12 bases. DNA of the CDR3: TGTGCCACCAGCAGAACGGCCGGGGTAACAGATACGCAGTATTTT. Translating it yields CATSRTAGVTDTQYF. Full variable domain (outside the CDR3, taken from reference TRBV15 and TRBJ2-3): DAMVIQNPRYQVTQFGKPVTLSCSQTLNHNVMYWYQQKSSQAPKLLFHYYDKDFNNEADTPDNFQSRRPNTSFCFLDIRSPGLGDTAMYLCATSRTAGVTDTQYFGPGTRLTVL.

The J gene is TRBJ2-3, the V gene TRBV4-3; 7 nucleotides line up with TRBD2. V was pared by 5 bases and J by 0 bases, with 8 bases of the junction left unmatched. The germline V gene encodes CDR1 LGHNA and CDR2 YSLEER. CDR3 size: 16 residues. The CDR3 DNA reads TGCGCCAGCAGCTTGGCGGGGGTTCCCAGCACAGATACGCAGTATTTT. Amino acids: CASSLAGVPSTDTQYF.